This TCR beta chain came from a study of T cell changes during pregnancy in multiple sclerosis. V was shortened by 3 bases and J by 0 bases, with 13 bases between the two germline ends. Germline CDR1 SGDLS, CDR2 YYNGEE. CDR3 length equals 15 residues. The data were produced by immunoSEQ multiplex PCR, yet TCRdb's version contains in-frame clones alone and is incomplete. The sample holds roughly 24,000 clones; 85% to 90% are singletons and the top ten take around 0.98%. This chain uses TRBV9 with TRBJ2-7; D ambiguous. This receptor was obtained from a female donor in good health, enrolled as a control in a pregnancy study. The sample was CD4+ T cells from peripheral blood mononuclear cells, taken in the second trimester of pregnancy. The CDR3 DNA is TGTGCCAGCAGCGCCACCCTTGCGAGCTCCTACGAGCAGTACTTC. It translates to CASSATLASSYEQYF. Drawing the rest from reference TRBV9 and TRBJ2-7, the complete variable domain is DSGVTQTPKHLITATGQRVTLRCSPRSGDLSVYWYQQSLDQGLQFLIQYYNGEERAKGNILERFSAQQFPDLHSELNLSSLELGDSALYFCASSATLASSYEQYFGPGTRLTVT.